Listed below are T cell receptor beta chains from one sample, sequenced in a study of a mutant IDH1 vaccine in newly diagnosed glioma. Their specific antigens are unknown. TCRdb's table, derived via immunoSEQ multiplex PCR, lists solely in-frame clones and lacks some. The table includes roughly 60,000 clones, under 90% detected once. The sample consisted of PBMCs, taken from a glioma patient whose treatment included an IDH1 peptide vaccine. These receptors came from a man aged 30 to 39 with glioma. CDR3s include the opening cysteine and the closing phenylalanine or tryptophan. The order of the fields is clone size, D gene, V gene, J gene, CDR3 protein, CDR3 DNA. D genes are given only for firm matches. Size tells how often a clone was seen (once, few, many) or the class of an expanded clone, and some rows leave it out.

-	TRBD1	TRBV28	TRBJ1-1	CASSLQGWAEAFF	TGTGCCAGCAGTCTACAGGGGTGGGCTGAAGCTTTCTTT
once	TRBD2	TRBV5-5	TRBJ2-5	CASSLLGISGGRETQYF	TGTGCCAGCAGCTTGTTAGGGATATCGGGAGGTCGGGAGACCCAGTACTTC
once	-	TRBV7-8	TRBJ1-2	CASSFPVLNYGYTF	TGTGCCAGCAGCTTTCCAGTGCTTAACTATGGCTACACCTTC
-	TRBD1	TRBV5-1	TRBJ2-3	CASVEGAQASDTQYF	TGCGCCAGCGTCGAGGGGGCCCAAGCCAGCGATACGCAGTATTTT
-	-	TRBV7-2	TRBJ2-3	CASSLAASADTQYF	TGTGCCAGCAGCTTAGCTGCTAGTGCAGATACGCAGTATTTT
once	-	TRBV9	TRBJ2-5	CASSVGPNPLETQYF	TGTGCCAGCAGCGTAGGGCCCAATCCCCTAGAGACCCAGTACTTC
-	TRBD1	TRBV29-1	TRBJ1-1	CSALQGEGTEAFF	TGCAGCGCCCTTCAGGGGGAAGGGACTGAAGCTTTCTTT
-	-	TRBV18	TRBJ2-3	CASSPPSTDTQYF	TGTGCCAGCTCACCACCCAGCACAGATACGCAGTATTTT
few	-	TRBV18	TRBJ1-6	CASSPKQGSYNSPLHF	TGTGCCAGCTCACCCAAACAGGGCTCCTATAATTCACCCCTCCACTTT
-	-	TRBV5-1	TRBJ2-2	CASSWRGSPGELFF	TGCGCCAGCAGCTGGAGGGGTAGCCCCGGGGAGCTGTTTTTT
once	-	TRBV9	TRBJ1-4	CASSVSGETNEKLFF	TGTGCCAGCAGCGTTTCAGGGGAGACTAATGAAAAACTGTTTTTT
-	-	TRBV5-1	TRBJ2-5	CASSSQETQYF	TGCGCCAGCAGCTCCCAAGAGACCCAGTACTTC
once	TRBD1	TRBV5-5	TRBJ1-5	CASSLWDSRNQPQHF	TGTGCCAGCAGCCTTTGGGACAGCCGGAATCAGCCCCAGCATTTT
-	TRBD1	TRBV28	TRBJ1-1	CASSSTNRGFRAFF	TGTGCCAGCAGTTCCACCAACAGGGGCTTCAGAGCTTTCTTT
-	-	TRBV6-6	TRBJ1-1	CASSQPGSDTAFF	TGTGCCAGCAGCCAACCGGGCAGTGACACAGCTTTCTTT
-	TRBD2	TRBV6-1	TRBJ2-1	CASSVAGVKNEQFF	TGTGCCAGCAGCGTAGCGGGAGTAAAGAATGAGCAGTTCTTC
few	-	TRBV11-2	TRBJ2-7	CASTSFLALYEQYF	TGTGCCAGCACCTCGTTTCTAGCTCTCTACGAGCAGTACTTC
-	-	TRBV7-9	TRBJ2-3	CASSLTRGGQYF	TGTGCCAGCAGCTTAACCCGAGGCGGGCAGTATTTT
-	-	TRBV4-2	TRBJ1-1	CASSQDQGQTVNTEAFF	TGTGCCAGCAGCCAAGATCAAGGGCAGACAGTAAACACTGAAGCTTTCTTT
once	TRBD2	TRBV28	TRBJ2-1	CASSSSGVGRPSYNEQFF	TGTGCCAGCAGTTCCTCCGGGGTCGGGAGGCCTTCCTACAATGAGCAGTTCTTC
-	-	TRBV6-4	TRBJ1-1	CASRPLRTGLNTEAFF	TGTGCCAGCAGACCGCTACGGACCGGATTGAACACTGAAGCTTTCTTT
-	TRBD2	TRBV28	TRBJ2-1	CASSFQTPGLAYYNEQFF	TGTGCCAGCAGTTTCCAAACGCCGGGACTAGCGTATTACAATGAGCAGTTCTTC
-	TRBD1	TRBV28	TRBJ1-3	CASSLSGTGPFGGNTIYF	TGTGCCAGCAGTTTATCCGGGACAGGCCCTTTCGGTGGAAACACCATATATTTT
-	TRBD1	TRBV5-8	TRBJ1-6	CASSHTGGSSPLHF	TGTGCCAGCAGCCACACAGGGGGCAGTTCACCCCTCCACTTT
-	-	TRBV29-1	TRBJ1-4	CSAKQGGTEKLFF	TGCAGCGCCAAACAGGGAGGTACGGAAAAACTGTTTTTT
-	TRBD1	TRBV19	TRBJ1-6	CASSIRAQGALHF	TGTGCCAGTAGTATCAGGGCCCAGGGGGCCCTCCACTTT
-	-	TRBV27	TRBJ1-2	CASSTTAWGSGYTF	TGTGCCAGCAGCACCACGGCCTGGGGAAGTGGCTACACCTTC
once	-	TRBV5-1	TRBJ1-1	CASSAQGNTEAFF	TGCGCCAGCAGCGCACAGGGGAACACTGAAGCTTTCTTT
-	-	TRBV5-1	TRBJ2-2	CASSFNTGELFF	TGCGCCAGCAGCTTTAACACCGGGGAGCTGTTTTTT
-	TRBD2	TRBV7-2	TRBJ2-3	CASSFSGGNTDTQYF	TGTGCCAGCAGCTTTAGCGGGGGGAACACAGATACGCAGTATTTT
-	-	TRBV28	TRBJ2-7	CASSPGTSYEQYF	TGTGCCAGCAGTCCCGGGACCTCCTACGAGCAGTACTTC
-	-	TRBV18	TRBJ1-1	CASSSQGTEAFF	TGTGCCAGCTCATCTCAGGGCACTGAAGCTTTCTTT
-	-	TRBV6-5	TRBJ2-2	CASSYLAGELFF	TGTGCCAGCAGTTACTTGGCCGGGGAGCTGTTTTTT
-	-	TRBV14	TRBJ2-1	CASSQWGAFSSYNEQFF	TGTGCCAGCAGCCAATGGGGTGCCTTTAGCTCCTACAATGAGCAGTTCTTC
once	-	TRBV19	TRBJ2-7	CASRKTLSSYEQYF	TGTGCCAGTAGAAAGACGCTAAGCTCCTACGAGCAGTACTTC
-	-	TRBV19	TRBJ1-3	CASSSTVVSGNTIYF	TGTGCCAGTAGTTCTACAGTCGTCTCTGGAAACACCATATATTTT
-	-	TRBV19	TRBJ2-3	CATGPGTQYF	TGTGCCACTGGACCGGGAACGCAGTATTTT
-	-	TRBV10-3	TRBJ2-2	CAISRGEGRTGELFF	TGTGCCATCAGCCGGGGTGAGGGCCGGACCGGGGAGCTGTTTTTT
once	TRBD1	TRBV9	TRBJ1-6	CASSASGTGFNSPLHF	TGTGCCAGCAGCGCATCCGGGACAGGGTTTAATTCACCCCTCCACTTT
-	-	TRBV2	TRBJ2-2	CASSEGLAGTGELFF	TGTGCCAGCAGTGAGGGACTTGCTGGGACCGGGGAGCTGTTTTTT